These 24 T cell receptor beta chains came from one sample sequenced in a study of blood T cell repertoires in COVID-19. Libraries were prepared by immunoSEQ multiplex PCR; TCRdb keeps only in-frame clonotypes and omits some of them. The sample carries around 200,000 clones, around 90% recorded once. Source material: peripheral blood. These receptors were obtained from a man aged 50 to 60 with acute or convalescent COVID-19.

The rearrangement uses TRBV28 and TRBJ2-3; TRBD2 matches at 8 bases. Germline V lookup: CDR1 MDHEN, CDR2 SYDVKM. This CDR3 spans 15 amino acids. The V segment lost 4 bases and the J segment 1 base; nucleotides outside the gene matches: 4. In DNA form, the CDR3 reads TGTGCCAGCAGTTCCCGCGGGGGGCGCACAGATACGCAGTATTTT. Residues: CASSSRGGRTDTQYF.

The chain couples TRBV5-6 to TRBJ2-2; a possible D gene is TRBD1 (6 bases). Germline V gene sequence: CDR1 SGHDT, CDR2 YYEEEE. The CDR3 has 14 residues. V gave up 3 bases and J gave up 1 base, with 7 bases separating them. The CDR3 nucleotides read TGTGCCAGCAGCTGGGACATGAACACCGGGGAGCTGTTTTTT. It yields the protein CASSWDMNTGELFF.

This sequence joins TRBV5-1 and TRBJ2-7; 11 nucleotides agree with TRBD1. Trimming at V came to 4 bases and at J to 2 bases, leaving 8 bases not matched to a gene. The CDR3 extends over 16 amino acids. The germline gives CDR1 SGHRS, CDR2 YFSETQ. The CDR3 here is CASSLGQGARTYEQYF. The CDR3 DNA follows: TGCGCCAGCAGCCTAGGACAGGGGGCGAGGACCTACGAGCAGTACTTC.

CDR3 sequence: CASRGQGVVGNQPQHF. The CDR3 nucleotides are TGTGCCAGCAGAGGACAGGGGGTGGTCGGCAATCAGCCCCAGCATTTT. The V gene is TRBV2, the J gene TRBJ1-5; 10 bases align to TRBD1. The CDR3 has 16 amino acids. V dropped 6 bases and J dropped 2; count of bases not matched to a gene: 7. The germline gives CDR1 SNHLY, CDR2 FYNNEI.

The V gene is TRBV19, the J gene TRBJ1-5; 8 nucleotides match TRBD1. J lost 6 bases, V lost 7 bases, and 5 bases had no gene match. Germline V gene lookup returns CDR1 LNHDA and CDR2 SQIVND (reference sequence). The CDR3 is 13 residues long. The CDR3 loop reads CASTMDRVQPQHF. CDR3 DNA: TGTGCCAGTACCATGGACAGGGTTCAGCCCCAGCATTTT.

The V and J genes are TRBV12-5 and TRBJ2-3; D perhaps matches TRBD1 (5 bases). The CDR3 covers 15 residues. CDR1 LGHNT and CDR2 FRNRAP come from the germline V gene. Trimming left V 1 base short and J 0 bases short, with 8 bases between. The chain's CDR3 is CASGLGQSSTDTQYF. CDR3 DNA sequence: TGTGCTAGTGGTTTGGGACAGAGTAGCACAGATACGCAGTATTTT.

The chain joins TRBV11-2 to TRBJ1-3; D is possibly TRBD1 (5 bases). CDR3 size: 17 residues. Trimming cost V 0 bases and J 8 bases, with 20 bases left between them. In germline, CDR1 is SGHAT, CDR2 FQNNGV. The CDR3 bases are TGTGCCAGCAGCTTAGATCTCCCGACAGAACCCTCGGACACCATATATTTT. Protein product: CASSLDLPTEPSDTIYF.

CDR3 in DNA: TGTGCCAGCAGCTTAGGTTCCGACACTGAAGCTTTCTTT. It yields the protein CASSLGSDTEAFF. This sequence joins TRBV7-2 and TRBJ1-1, with D unclear. The V gene's germline CDR1 is SGHTA and CDR2 FQGNSA. CDR3 size: 13 residues. V shed 1 base and J shed 3 bases, with 6 bases lying between them.

The chain links TRBV6-2 or TRBV6-3 to TRBJ1-5; D may be TRBD1 (6 bases). Per germline, CDR1 MNHEY and CDR2 SVGEGT. V was cut by 2 bases and J by 3 bases, with 17 bases left in between. The CDR3 spans 17 residues. The DNA for the CDR3 is TGTGCCAGCAGTTACCAGCCAGGGGTCTCTGTCAATCAGCCCCAGCATTTT. It yields the protein CASSYQPGVSVNQPQHF.

The chain has TRBV6-1 and TRBJ2-5; 10 bases align to TRBD2. V was pared by 0 bases and J by 7 bases, with 8 bases of the junction left unmatched. Per germline, CDR1 MNHNS and CDR2 SASEGT. This CDR3 spans 16 amino acids. The CDR3 bases are TGTGCCAGCAGTGAAGCGCAACTAGCGGGATCAGGGACCCAGTACTTC. It codes for CASSEAQLAGSGTQYF.

The rearrangement uses TRBV18 and TRBJ2-1, with 9 bases aligning to TRBD2. The CDR3 runs 15 residues. V shed 3 bases and J 5 bases; nucleotides not matched to a gene: 5. The germline V gene encodes CDR1 KGHSH and CDR2 LQKENI. Here the CDR3 DNA reads TGTGCCAGCTCACCCGGGACTAGCACGAACAATGAGCAGTTCTTC. This sequence encodes CASSPGTSTNNEQFF.

V is TRBV5-5 and J is TRBJ2-4; possible D gene TRBD2, 5 bases. The germline gives CDR1 SGHKS, CDR2 YYEKEE (reference sequence). This CDR3 region has 13 residues. The V gene lost 4 bases and the J gene lost 8 bases, with 13 bases spanning the gap. CDR3 nucleotides: TGTGCCAGCAGCCTAAGGACTGGGGACATTCAGTACTTC. Encoded protein: CASSLRTGDIQYF.

V gene TRBV7-9 combines with J gene TRBJ1-4; D is ambiguous. This CDR3 is built from 15 residues. The germline V gene has CDR1 SEHNR and CDR2 FQNEAQ (reference sequence). The V and J ends lost 3 bases and 7 bases respectively, with 15 bases between them. The DNA of the CDR3 is TGTGCCAGCAGCTTCACCCCCCAGGCAGCTGAAAAACTGTTTTTT. Translation gives CASSFTPQAAEKLFF.

The rearrangement joins TRBV5-6 to TRBJ1-2, with D possibly being TRBD1 (5 bases). The CDR3 runs 13 residues. Germline CDR1 and CDR2: SGHDT and YYEEEE. Between the trimmed V and J ends, which lost 2 bases and 9 bases, there was a span of 14 bases. The CDR3 region has the DNA TGTGCCAGCAGCTTTCAAGGGACTGGCAGCTACACCTTC. The encoded protein is CASSFQGTGSYTF.

This sequence joins TRBV7-3 and TRBJ1-3, with D possibly matching TRBD1 (6 bases). The V and J ends lost 5 bases and 7 bases respectively, with 18 bases between them. There are 15 residues in the CDR3. Looked up from germline, CDR1 is SGHTA and CDR2 is FQGTGA. The CDR3 coding sequence is TGTGCCAGCAGCCCACAGGGTCCTCCGGGGAACACCATATATTTT. Protein product: CASSPQGPPGNTIYF. The whole variable domain, remainder taken from reference TRBV7-3 and TRBJ1-3, is GAGVSQTPSNKVTEKGKYVELRCDPISGHTALYWYRQSLGQGPEFLIYFQGTGAADDSGLPNDRFFAVRPEGSVSTLKIQRTERGDSAVYLCASSPQGPPGNTIYFGEGSWLTVV.

This chain uses TRBV4-3 with TRBJ1-2, with 7 bases fitting TRBD1. This CDR3 contains 18 residues. CDR1 LGHNA and CDR2 YSLEER come from the germline V gene. The V and J ends lost 2 bases and 4 bases, in that order; junction bases with no gene match: 16. CDR3 loop: CASSQNLFSGGVGYGYTF. CDR3 nucleotides: TGCGCCAGCAGCCAAAATTTATTCTCAGGGGGTGTGGGCTATGGCTACACCTTC.

The chain couples TRBV6-5 to TRBJ2-7, with D hard to call. The CDR3 spans 14 residues. Looked up from germline, CDR1 is MNHEY and CDR2 is SVGAGI. V lost 3 bases, J lost 7 bases, and 16 bases lay in between. The CDR3 sequence: CASSYQAGSYEQYV. The CDR3, as DNA: TGTGCCAGCAGTTATCAGGCAGGCTCGTATGAGCAGTACGTC.

The V and J genes are TRBV4-2 and TRBJ2-3; D possibly corresponds to TRBD2 (6 bases). V lost 0 bases, J lost 6 bases, and 13 bases lay in between. There are 15 residues in the CDR3. CDR1 is LGHNA and CDR2 is YNFKEQ in the germline V gene. The CDR3 protein is CASSQEGEAADTQYF. The CDR3 nucleotides are TGTGCCAGCAGCCAAGAGGGGGAGGCGGCGGATACGCAGTATTTT.

The V call is TRBV19, the J call TRBJ2-2, with TRBD1 as a possible D gene (5 bases). Germline V CDR1 and CDR2: LNHDA, SQIVND (reference sequence). This CDR3 contains 15 residues. The V gene lost 2 bases and the J gene lost 3 bases, with 10 bases spanning the gap. CDR3 DNA sequence: TGTGCCAGTAGTATAAAGGGGTTGGACACCGGGGAGCTGTTTTTT. Its translation: CASSIKGLDTGELFF.

The V and J genes are TRBV27 and TRBJ2-2; tentative D call: TRBD2 (5 bases). Trimming took 3 bases from V and 6 from J, leaving 20 bases between them. This CDR3 has 17 residues. Germline values: CDR1 MNHEY, CDR2 SMNVEV (reference sequence). The CDR3 nucleotides read TGTGCCAGCAGTTTTCTCGGCGGGCGGGCTGTCCCCGGGGAGCTGTTTTTT. As protein: CASSFLGGRAVPGELFF.

V and J are TRBV7-9 and TRBJ1-1, with D possibly being TRBD1 (5 bases). The length of the CDR3 is 15 residues. V gave up 5 bases and J gave up 2 bases, with 15 bases separating them. Germline V gene sequence: CDR1 SEHNR, CDR2 FQNEAQ (reference sequence). The CDR3 region has the DNA TGTGCCAGCAGCCAGCGGGCGACAGCTAACACTGAAGCTTTCTTT. Protein sequence: CASSQRATANTEAFF. The full variable domain, completed using reference TRBV7-9 and TRBJ1-1, is DTGVSQNPRHKITKRGQNVTFRCDPISEHNRLYWYRQTLGQGPEFLTYFQNEAQLEKSRLLSDRFSAERPKGSFSTLEIQRTEQGDSAMYLCASSQRATANTEAFFGQGTRLTVV.

The rearrangement joins TRBV7-8 to TRBJ1-5, with D perhaps matching TRBD1 (6 bases). The CDR3 covers 16 residues. The germline CDR1 and CDR2 sequences are SGHVS and FQNEAQ. Trimming pared 3 bases from V and 7 bases from J, leaving 19 bases between. The CDR3 nucleotides are TGTGCCAGCAGCTTGTCCGGGACACGGTTTCCCCAGCCCCAGCATTTT. Amino acids: CASSLSGTRFPQPQHF.

J is TRBJ2-2 and V is TRBV14; D possibly corresponds to TRBD1 (6 bases). V was trimmed by 4 bases and J by 1 base, leaving 13 bases between them. Germline lookup yields CDR1 SGHDN and CDR2 FVKESK. CDR3 length: 16 residues. Here the CDR3 reads CASSPGQMLNTGELFF. The CDR3 DNA follows: TGTGCCAGCAGCCCCGGACAGATGCTGAACACCGGGGAGCTGTTTTTT. Full variable domain (outside the CDR3, taken from reference TRBV14 and TRBJ2-2): EAGVTQFPSHSVIEKGQTVTLRCDPISGHDNLYWYRRVMGKEIKFLLHFVKESKQDESGMPNNRFLAERTGGTYSTLKVQPAELEDSGVYFCASSPGQMLNTGELFFGEGSRLTVL.

The CDR3 region has the DNA TGTGCCAGCAGCCGTCAGGAGAACACTGAAGCTTTCTTT. It codes for CASSRQENTEAFF. The chain uses TRBV7-6 and TRBJ1-1; D is unresolved. The CDR3 has 13 amino acids. Germline CDR1 SGHVS, CDR2 FNYEAQ. V was clipped by 5 bases and J by 1 base, with 8 bases between them. Using reference TRBV7-6 and TRBJ1-1 for the parts outside the CDR3, the full variable domain is GAGVSQSPRYKVTKRGQDVALRCDPISGHVSLYWYRQALGQGPEFLTYFNYEAQQDKSGLPNDRFSAERPEGSISTLTIQRTEQRDSAMYRCASSRQENTEAFFGQGTRLTVV.